Listed below are T cell receptor beta chains from one sample, sequenced in a study of T cell responses to AZD1222 COVID-19 vaccine. The assay was immunoSEQ multiplex PCR, and TCRdb's table has in-frame clones only and misses some. The data contain roughly 40,000 clones, about 91% of them singletons. The starting material was peripheral blood, obtained 28 days after the second AZD1222 dose. The receptors were sampled from an adult who received the AZD1222 COVID-19 vaccine. Both conserved end residues are part of each CDR3. Fields, in order: clone size, CDR3 length, J gene, D gene, V gene, CDR3 protein, CDR3 DNA. D genes are given only for firm matches. For some rows the clone size is stated as once, few or many, or as a class when expanded; others skip it.

clone size: .
CDR3 length: 15
J gene: TRBJ1-1
D gene: .
V gene: TRBV6-2/TRBV6-3
CDR3 protein: CASSPQWARNTEAFF
CDR3 DNA: TGTGCCAGCAGTCCCCAGTGGGCCAGGAACACTGAAGCTTTCTTT

clone size: .
CDR3 length: 13
J gene: TRBJ2-7
D gene: .
V gene: TRBV7-2
CDR3 protein: CASSPASDYEQYF
CDR3 DNA: TGTGCCAGCAGCCCCGCCTCCGATTACGAGCAGTACTTC

clone size: .
CDR3 length: 18
J gene: TRBJ2-7
D gene: TRBD1
V gene: TRBV10-3
CDR3 protein: CAISEFAGGVGGLYEQYF
CDR3 DNA: TGTGCCATCAGTGAGTTTGCAGGGGGCGTAGGGGGGCTTTACGAGCAGTACTTC

clone size: .
CDR3 length: 14
J gene: TRBJ2-5
D gene: .
V gene: TRBV7-2
CDR3 protein: CASSLGTRWETQYF
CDR3 DNA: TGTGCCAGCAGCTTAGGCACTAGGTGGGAGACCCAGTACTTC

clone size: .
CDR3 length: 15
J gene: TRBJ2-7
D gene: .
V gene: TRBV4-2
CDR3 protein: CASSQDQANSYEQYF
CDR3 DNA: TGTGCCAGCAGCCAAGACCAAGCCAACTCCTACGAGCAGTACTTC

clone size: .
CDR3 length: 15
J gene: TRBJ1-5
D gene: .
V gene: TRBV2
CDR3 protein: CASSERGAGNQPQHF
CDR3 DNA: TGTGCCAGCAGTGAAAGGGGCGCCGGCAATCAGCCCCAGCATTTT

clone size: .
CDR3 length: 15
J gene: TRBJ1-4
D gene: .
V gene: TRBV25-1
CDR3 protein: CASSELGALNEKLFF
CDR3 DNA: TGTGCCAGCAGTGAGTTAGGGGCCCTTAATGAAAAACTGTTTTTT

clone size: .
CDR3 length: 11
J gene: TRBJ2-7
D gene: .
V gene: TRBV6-2/TRBV6-3
CDR3 protein: CASSTFQEQYF
CDR3 DNA: TGTGCCAGCAGTACCTTCCAAGAGCAGTACTTC

clone size: .
CDR3 length: 16
J gene: TRBJ1-5
D gene: .
V gene: TRBV4-2
CDR3 protein: CASSQGHGLGNQPQHF
CDR3 DNA: TGTGCCAGCAGCCAAGGACACGGGCTCGGCAATCAGCCCCAGCATTTT

clone size: .
CDR3 length: 12
J gene: TRBJ2-5
D gene: .
V gene: TRBV6-5
CDR3 protein: CASTEQLETQYF
CDR3 DNA: TGTGCCAGCACCGAACAGTTGGAGACCCAGTACTTC

clone size: .
CDR3 length: 16
J gene: TRBJ1-3
D gene: .
V gene: TRBV3-1/TRBV3-2
CDR3 protein: CASSHLGLGSGNTIYF
CDR3 DNA: TGTGCCAGCAGCCACCTGGGACTGGGCTCTGGAAACACCATATATTTT

clone size: .
CDR3 length: 15
J gene: TRBJ2-2
D gene: .
V gene: TRBV5-8
CDR3 protein: CASGGGGLNTGELFF
CDR3 DNA: TGTGCCAGCGGCGGGGGCGGACTAAACACCGGGGAGCTGTTTTTT

clone size: .
CDR3 length: 14
J gene: TRBJ1-5
D gene: .
V gene: TRBV20-1
CDR3 protein: CSASAKQVSQPQHF
CDR3 DNA: TGCAGTGCTAGTGCCAAACAGGTGTCGCAACCCCAGCATTTT

clone size: few
CDR3 length: 15
J gene: TRBJ2-2
D gene: .
V gene: TRBV7-3
CDR3 protein: CASSSALLGTGELFF
CDR3 DNA: TGTGCCAGCAGCTCCGCTCTATTAGGGACCGGGGAGCTGTTTTTT

clone size: .
CDR3 length: 13
J gene: TRBJ1-1
D gene: .
V gene: TRBV27
CDR3 protein: CASSFFWGTEAFF
CDR3 DNA: TGTGCCAGCAGTTTTTTCTGGGGAACTGAAGCTTTCTTT

clone size: .
CDR3 length: 16
J gene: TRBJ2-7
D gene: .
V gene: TRBV27
CDR3 protein: CASSLTGFNDLYEQYF
CDR3 DNA: TGTGCCAGCAGTTTAACAGGGTTCAACGACCTCTACGAGCAGTACTTC

clone size: .
CDR3 length: 13
J gene: TRBJ2-7
D gene: .
V gene: TRBV7-6
CDR3 protein: CASSRSRDLEQYF
CDR3 DNA: TGTGCCAGCAGCCGATCCCGGGACCTAGAGCAGTACTTC

clone size: .
CDR3 length: 13
J gene: TRBJ1-5
D gene: TRBD1
V gene: TRBV12-3/TRBV12-4
CDR3 protein: CASRGQENQPQHF
CDR3 DNA: TGTGCCAGCAGAGGACAGGAAAATCAGCCCCAGCATTTT

clone size: .
CDR3 length: 14
J gene: TRBJ1-1
D gene: TRBD1
V gene: TRBV15
CDR3 protein: CATTLGTGNSEAFF
CDR3 DNA: TGTGCCACCACCCTCGGGACAGGGAATTCTGAAGCTTTCTTT

clone size: .
CDR3 length: 13
J gene: TRBJ1-1
D gene: .
V gene: TRBV3-1/TRBV3-2
CDR3 protein: CASSQARIRGAFF
CDR3 DNA: TGTGCCAGCAGCCAAGCCCGGATTCGAGGGGCTTTCTTT

clone size: .
CDR3 length: 15
J gene: TRBJ2-1
D gene: .
V gene: TRBV14
CDR3 protein: CASSQGLRADNEQFF
CDR3 DNA: TGTGCCAGCAGCCAAGGGTTGCGGGCAGACAATGAGCAGTTCTTC

clone size: .
CDR3 length: 19
J gene: TRBJ2-2
D gene: TRBD2
V gene: TRBV11-3
CDR3 protein: CASSLPGTSGREDTGELFF
CDR3 DNA: TGTGCCAGCAGCTTGCCCGGGACTAGCGGGAGGGAAGACACCGGGGAGCTGTTTTTT

clone size: .
CDR3 length: 12
J gene: TRBJ1-2
D gene: .
V gene: TRBV12-3/TRBV12-4
CDR3 protein: CASSWGRGRHSF
CDR3 DNA: TGTGCCAGCAGTTGGGGGAGGGGCCGCCACTCCTTC

clone size: .
CDR3 length: 15
J gene: TRBJ2-4
D gene: TRBD2
V gene: TRBV7-2
CDR3 protein: CASSREAGEGGIQYF
CDR3 DNA: TGTGCCAGCAGCCGGGAAGCGGGGGAGGGTGGCATTCAGTACTTC